This T cell receptor beta chain stems from a study of blood T cell repertoires in COVID-19. Overall study context: Researchers got acute and convalescent COVID-19 samples from the United States, Italy and Spain. T cells, B-cell-depleted T cells, or PBMCs provided the cDNA or gDNA that served as material.

As originally analysed: Amplified reference gene primers provided the basis for estimating nucleated cell counts. Using immunoSEQ multiplex PCR, the repertoire was profiled, and TCRdb retains in-frame clones only, with some absent. The V and J calls and the clone size are those of that table, but D and trimming were determined from the DNA. Of approximately 230,000 clones listed, 70% to 90% are singletons. Germline lookup yields CDR1 LGHNA and CDR2 YNFKEQ. The germline V and J ends were trimmed by 0 bases and 4 bases, with 13 bases remaining between them. The CDR3 is 16 residues long. The origin of this receptor is a young man with active or convalescent COVID-19. The sample comprised peripheral blood. The rearrangement uses TRBV4-2 and TRBJ2-1, with D perhaps TRBD1 (6 bases). Here the CDR3 reads CASSQEPGTHYNEQFF. The CDR3 DNA reads TGTGCCAGCAGCCAAGAGCCCGGGACACATTACAATGAGCAGTTCTTC.